A single sample gave rise to the 8 T cell receptor beta chains below, sequenced in a study of human T cells and chemical hapten exposure (dated by TCRdb to about 2021). Taken with the paper, the label for time point translates to: pre-sensitization, week 0. The meaning of the sample's treatment or condition label: therapeutic diphenylcyclopropenone sensitization with weekly scalp DPC. Library preparation was by RACE. This sample was sequenced with a NextSeq 500. Through fastp at Q25 and MiXCR, TCRdb rebuilt clones from the public reads, retaining in-frame beta chains. A single entry per CDR3 protein holds the most common genes and DNA from its merged rows. Recorded for this sample are tens of thousands of distinct CDR3 sequences; around 11% of them occurred a single time. Approximately 4% of the sample rests with the top ten. The source was whole blood, collected in connection with sensitization to the hapten diphenylcyclopropenone (DPC). These receptors were collected from a woman aged 40 to 55 with alopecia areata. Some clones in this sample may be carry-over from other donors' samples.

This clonotype has ten or more counts. The rearrangement uses TRBV28 and TRBJ1-3; perhaps TRBD1 as D (6 bases). Germline CDR1 is MDHEN and CDR2 is SYDVKM. Trimming took off 7 bases at V and 0 bases at J, with 13 bases between the two ends. The CDR3 has 15 residues. The DNA for the CDR3 is TGTGCCAGCAAGGGGGTGGTTGTCTCTGGAAACACCATATATTTT. This sequence encodes CASKGVVVSGNTIYF.

In its sample, this clonotype was seen a few times. The chain recombines TRBV12-5 with TRBJ2-1, with D possibly TRBD1 on 5 matching bases. Germline CDR1 LGHNT, CDR2 FRNRAP. Trimming stripped 0 bases from V and 1 base from J, with 13 bases between. The CDR3 covers 17 residues. The CDR3 reads CASGLVLGTGSYNEQFF. In DNA, the CDR3 is TGTGCTAGTGGTTTGGTACTGGGTACAGGATCCTACAATGAGCAGTTCTTC. Together with reference TRBV12-5 and TRBJ2-1, the CDR3 gives the full variable domain: DARVTQTPRHKVTEMGQEVTMRCQPILGHNTVFWYRQTMMQGLELLAYFRNRAPLDDSGMPKDRFSAEMPDATLATLKIQPSEPRDSAVYFCASGLVLGTGSYNEQFFGPGTRLTVL.

This clonotype has a count of ten or more. The V and J genes are TRBV6-2 or TRBV6-3 and TRBJ1-3; unclear D gene. Trimming took 6 bases from V and 0 from J, leaving 12 bases between them. CDR1 is MNHEY, CDR2 SVGEGT, per germline. The length of the CDR3 is 15 residues. CDR3 nucleotide sequence: TGTGCCAGCAGACGCATCGACCACTCTGGAAACACCATATATTTT. Translated, it gives CASRRIDHSGNTIYF.

The CDR3 sequence is CSANGGGGKETQYF. The DNA for the CDR3 is TGCAGTGCAAACGGCGGAGGCGGGAAAGAGACCCAGTACTTC. The rearrangement links TRBV20-1 to TRBJ2-5, with a possible D match to TRBD2 (6 bases). The CDR3 totals 14 residues. V was trimmed by 6 bases and J by 3 bases, leaving 17 bases between them. Germline V gives CDR1 DFQATT, CDR2 SNEGSKA (reference sequence).

The chain recombines TRBV3-1 with TRBJ1-1; D might be TRBD1 (5 bases). Per the germline V gene, CDR1 is LGHDT and CDR2 is YNNKEL (reference sequence). V lost 1 base and J lost 5, with 8 bases in between. The CDR3 totals 13 residues. As DNA, the CDR3 is TGTGCCAGCAGCCAAGTTAGGGGAACTGAAGCTTTCTTT. It translates to CASSQVRGTEAFF. The full variable domain, completed using reference TRBV3-1 and TRBJ1-1, is DTAVSQTPKYLVTQMGNDKSIKCEQNLGHDTMYWYKQDSKKFLKIMFSYNNKELIINETVPNRFSPKSPDKAHLNLHINSLELGDSAVYFCASSQVRGTEAFFGQGTRLTVV.

This clonotype was observed at least ten times. This rearrangement joins TRBV28 to TRBJ2-7, with 9 nucleotides matching TRBD1. The V gene's germline CDR1 is MDHEN and CDR2 SYDVKM. V gave up 4 bases and J gave up 2 bases; unmatched junction bases: 9. The CDR3 is made up of 16 amino acids. The CDR3 loop reads CASSSDGQGTPYEQYF. CDR3 DNA sequence: TGTGCCAGCAGTTCCGACGGACAGGGGACCCCCTACGAGCAGTACTTC.

This clonotype was counted at least ten times. CDR3 sequence reads: CASSLALGAGGAGDTQYF. For the CDR3, the DNA is TGTGCCAGCAGTTTAGCGCTGGGGGCGGGGGGTGCGGGAGATACGCAGTATTTT. J is TRBJ2-3 and V is TRBV12-3 or TRBV12-4; 8 bases line up with TRBD2. The J segment lost 5 bases and the V segment lost 0 bases, leaving 13 bases of the junction unmatched. There are 18 residues in the CDR3.

This clonotype was detected a few times. The V gene is TRBV30, the J gene TRBJ1-5; no reliable D call. Trimming removed 0 bases at V and 3 bases at J, with 6 bases between. In germline, CDR1 is GTSNPN, CDR2 SVGIG (reference sequence). This CDR3 region has 13 residues. This chain's CDR3 is CAWSVTPNQPQHF. CDR3 sequence (DNA): TGTGCCTGGAGTGTAACCCCCAATCAGCCCCAGCATTTT.